The rows below give T cell receptor beta chains drawn from one sample of a study of blood T cell repertoires in COVID-19. Clones were sequenced by immunoSEQ multiplex PCR, and TCRdb holds only the in-frame ones, with some missing. The table has roughly 230,000 clones, around 83% seen once. The sample consisted of peripheral blood. Receptor source: a man aged 40-50 years with acute or convalescent COVID-19. CDR3s include the opening cysteine and the closing phenylalanine or tryptophan. The D gene is left open where the match is weak. Rows may omit the clone size; those that give it use once, few, many or a size class.

CDR3nt	CDR3aa	j_gene	v_gene	abundance	d_gene
TGCGCCAGCAGCCAAGAGGTAGGTCGGCGGAGCACAGATACGCAGTATTTT	CASSQEVGRRSTDTQYF	TRBJ2-3	TRBV4-1	NA	NA
TGTGCCAGCAGCTTACGGCAGGGGGCAGAGGTCGGGGAGCTGTTTTTT	CASSLRQGAEVGELFF	TRBJ2-2	TRBV11-1	NA	TRBD1
TGTGCCAGCACCAACCGAGGCCAAGCGAGGACAGATACGCAGTATTTT	CASTNRGQARTDTQYF	TRBJ2-3	TRBV9	NA	NA
TGTGCCAGCAGCCAAATAAAGAACACTGAAGCTTTCTTT	CASSQIKNTEAFF	TRBJ1-1	TRBV14	NA	NA
TGTGCCAGCTCATTGTTCGGACAGGGAGCCACAGATACGCAGTATTTT	CASSLFGQGATDTQYF	TRBJ2-3	TRBV18	once	TRBD1
TGTGCCAGCAGAGGGGAGGACAGGTTACCCCTTTCACCCCTCCACTTT	CASRGEDRLPLSPLHF	TRBJ1-6	TRBV2	NA	TRBD1
TGTGCCAGCAGTTACTCGGGGCAGAACTATGGCTACACCTTC	CASSYSGQNYGYTF	TRBJ1-2	TRBV6-5	NA	NA
TGTGCCAGCAGAAGACAGGCCACCTACGAGCAGTACTTC	CASRRQATYEQYF	TRBJ2-7	TRBV12-3/TRBV12-4	once	NA
TGTGCCAGCAGCTCTGTTCCGGAGTCCTATAATTCACCCCTCCACTTT	CASSSVPESYNSPLHF	TRBJ1-6	TRBV7-9	NA	NA
TGTGCCAGCAGAACGGGACAAAACTCTGGAAACACCATATATTTT	CASRTGQNSGNTIYF	TRBJ1-3	TRBV6-5	NA	NA
TGCGCCAGCAGCCTAAATAGTGGAGGGTCTGGAAACACCATATATTTT	CASSLNSGGSGNTIYF	TRBJ1-3	TRBV5-1	NA	NA
TGTGCCAGCAGCCCTAACAGGGGACCGAACACTGAAGCTTTCTTT	CASSPNRGPNTEAFF	TRBJ1-1	TRBV5-6	NA	TRBD1
TGCGCCAGCAACCTAGCGGGGGCCCTCACCGGGGAGCTGTTTTTT	CASNLAGALTGELFF	TRBJ2-2	TRBV5-1	NA	TRBD2
TGCGCCAGCAGTCCCGGAGAGGGGAGGGGGAACACTGAAGCTTTCTTT	CASSPGEGRGNTEAFF	TRBJ1-1	TRBV5-1	NA	NA
TGTGCCAGCAGGACCCCGGGGGGGGCGAATGGCTACACCTTC	CASRTPGGANGYTF	TRBJ1-2	TRBV6-5	NA	NA
TGTGCCTGGGCCCGGACAGCCTCTAACTATGGCTACACCTTC	CAWARTASNYGYTF	TRBJ1-2	TRBV30	NA	NA
TGTGCCAGCAGCGGGGGACAGGGATTCCACGGGGAGCTGTTTTTT	CASSGGQGFHGELFF	TRBJ2-2	TRBV9	once	TRBD1
TGTGCCAGCAGCTTAAGGGGTCAGAGGCCCACGGAAGATACGCAGTATTTT	CASSLRGQRPTEDTQYF	TRBJ2-3	TRBV5-4	few	NA
TGTGCCTGGGAGAACGCAGGGTTAGTGGCGTTCGCTGAAGCTTTCTTT	CAWENAGLVAFAEAFF	TRBJ1-1	TRBV30	NA	NA
TGTGTCAGCAGCCCGGGACTAGCGGGGATAAAAAGGGAGCTGTTTTTT	CVSSPGLAGIKRELFF	TRBJ2-2	TRBV5-5	NA	TRBD2
TGCGCCAGCAGCTTGCATCAGAACACTGAAGCTTTCTTT	CASSLHQNTEAFF	TRBJ1-1	TRBV5-1	NA	NA
TGCGCCAGCAGCTTGGGGGGGACTAGCATAAGGACCGCGGTCTACGAGCAGTACTTC	CASSLGGTSIRTAVYEQYF	TRBJ2-7	TRBV5-1	NA	TRBD2
TGTGCCAGCAGCCTGGGCGGCGGGGGGAGAGAGACCCAGTACTTC	CASSLGGGGRETQYF	TRBJ2-5	TRBV5-4	NA	TRBD2
TGTGCCAGCAGCCTGACAGGGAGGTTTTCTGAAGCTTTCTTT	CASSLTGRFSEAFF	TRBJ1-1	TRBV6-2/TRBV6-3	NA	TRBD1
TGCGCCAGCAGCCAAGAGACAGGGGACTTCAATTCACCCCTCCACTTT	CASSQETGDFNSPLHF	TRBJ1-6	TRBV4-1	NA	TRBD1
TGTGCCACCAGCAGAGAACAGGGGGCCGGTTCTGAAAAACTGTTTTTT	CATSREQGAGSEKLFF	TRBJ1-4	TRBV15	few	TRBD1
TGTGCCTGGAGCGGAGTTTCATTTCCGGGACACAACACCGGGGAGCTGTTTTTT	CAWSGVSFPGHNTGELFF	TRBJ2-2	TRBV30	NA	NA
TGCGCCAGCAGTAAGACAGGGCAGCGCGATAGCAATCAGCCCCAGCATTTT	CASSKTGQRDSNQPQHF	TRBJ1-5	TRBV23-1	NA	TRBD1
TGTGCCAGCAGAGCCGGTGGGCAGGGCCGAGGTGGGCACTACTTC	CASRAGGQGRGGHYF	TRBJ2-7	TRBV3-1/TRBV3-2	NA	NA
TGTGCTAGCAGCTTGCGACAGGGGATGAACACCGGGGAGCTGTTTTTT	CASSLRQGMNTGELFF	TRBJ2-2	TRBV5-6	NA	TRBD1
TGTGCCAGTAGCGGACGGGGACAGGGGAGTCCTGAAGCTTTCTTT	CASSGRGQGSPEAFF	TRBJ1-1	TRBV19	NA	TRBD1
TGTGCCAGTAGTATAGGCGGGGGGACTGAAGCTTTCTTT	CASSIGGGTEAFF	TRBJ1-1	TRBV19	NA	NA
TGTGCCAGCAGTTCCCCCCTTAATAATTCACCCCTCCACTTT	CASSSPLNNSPLHF	TRBJ1-6	TRBV6-5	NA	NA
TGCGCCAGCAGGTGGACAGGGGCAACCGGGGAGCTGTTTTTT	CASRWTGATGELFF	TRBJ2-2	TRBV5-1	NA	TRBD1
TGTGCCAGCAGCAAAGACGGGGCTAGCGGGGACACAGATACGCAGTATTTT	CASSKDGASGDTDTQYF	TRBJ2-3	TRBV21-1	NA	NA
TGTGCCACCCGGGGCAAGGAGGGTGAAAAACTGTTTTTT	CATRGKEGEKLFF	TRBJ1-4	TRBV28	NA	NA
TGTGCCAGCAGCTACGGACTCGAGCAGTACTTC	CASSYGLEQYF	TRBJ2-7	TRBV7-9	NA	NA
TGCGCCAGCAGCTTGGAACAGGGTGGCTACACCTTC	CASSLEQGGYTF	TRBJ1-2	TRBV5-1	NA	NA
TGTGCCAGCAGGCACGACACTCATGGCTACACCTTC	CASRHDTHGYTF	TRBJ1-2	TRBV2	NA	NA
TGTGCCTGGAGGGGACAAAAGGAAAAACTGTTTTTT	CAWRGQKEKLFF	TRBJ1-4	TRBV30	NA	NA
TGTGCCAGCAGTTTATCGGGCGTTCAGCCCCAGCATTTT	CASSLSGVQPQHF	TRBJ1-5	TRBV27	NA	NA
TGTGCCAGCAGCCAAAGGGGGGGACCGGATGGCTACACCTTC	CASSQRGGPDGYTF	TRBJ1-2	TRBV6-5	NA	NA
TGTGCCAGCAGTGAAGGGACAGCTAGCTCTGGAAACACCATATATTTT	CASSEGTASSGNTIYF	TRBJ1-3	TRBV6-1	NA	NA
TGTGCCAGCAGCCCTAGACAGAGGAGCTCCTACAATGAGCAGTTCTTC	CASSPRQRSSYNEQFF	TRBJ2-1	TRBV14	NA	NA
TGTGCCAGCAGTTACTCGGTAGCGGGGCATGATGGCTACACCTTC	CASSYSVAGHDGYTF	TRBJ1-2	TRBV6-2/TRBV6-3	NA	NA
TGTGCCAGCAGCGGGGGGCAGGGTTACACTGAAGCTTTCTTT	CASSGGQGYTEAFF	TRBJ1-1	TRBV28	NA	NA
TGCGCCAGCAGCGTCCTCAGGGGTTTAGGGCCCCTCCACTTT	CASSVLRGLGPLHF	TRBJ1-6	TRBV5-1	few	NA
TGCAGCGCTGCGTCCGGCAGGGTCGGAGGCTACACCTTC	CSAASGRVGGYTF	TRBJ1-2	TRBV29-1	few	NA
TGTGCCATCGGGCCCTTCCGGGGCGAGCAGTACTTC	CAIGPFRGEQYF	TRBJ2-7	TRBV28	NA	NA
TGTGCCAGCAGCTTAGTTCGGAACAGGGGAAAGACTGGAAACACCATATATTTT	CASSLVRNRGKTGNTIYF	TRBJ1-3	TRBV7-9	NA	TRBD1
TGTGCCACCAGTGATAAACAGGGCAGGGGGTTGCCTTACTATGGCTACACCTTC	CATSDKQGRGLPYYGYTF	TRBJ1-2	TRBV24-1	NA	TRBD1
TGTGCCAGCAGCTTGGAGGGCGGGAATTCACCCCTCCACTTT	CASSLEGGNSPLHF	TRBJ1-6	TRBV5-8	NA	NA